A selection of T cell receptor beta chains follows, all from one sample in a study of graft-versus-host responses after intestinal transplantation. The antigens of these receptors remain unknown. The data were produced by immunoSEQ multiplex PCR, yet TCRdb's version contains in-frame clones alone and is incomplete. The sample carries 45,000 to 60,000 clones, around 95% recorded once. The input for sequencing was unstimulated CD8+ T cells sorted from spleen or lymph node cells, taken before transplant. The source is a human donor who was the organ donor for an intestinal transplant. CDR3s include the opening cysteine and the closing phenylalanine or tryptophan. The order of the fields is D gene, clone size, V gene, J gene, CDR3 protein, CDR3 DNA. The D gene is left open where the match is weak. Size tells how often a clone was seen (once, few, many) or the class of an expanded clone, and some rows leave it out.

>NA|NA|TRBV7-3|TRBJ2-7
CASSLSVGSYEQYF
TGTGCCAGCAGCTTATCCGTAGGGTCCTACGAGCAGTACTTC
>NA|NA|TRBV6-1|TRBJ2-7
CASSERVSWTRSYEQYF
TGTGCCAGCAGTGAACGGGTCTCTTGGACCCGCTCCTACGAGCAGTACTTC
>NA|NA|TRBV11-2|TRBJ2-5
CASSLYRGTETQYF
TGTGCCAGCAGCTTATACCGGGGTACGGAGACCCAGTACTTC
>NA|NA|TRBV28|TRBJ1-5
CASGRGNQPQHF
TGTGCCAGCGGCCGGGGGAATCAGCCCCAGCATTTT
>TRBD1|NA|TRBV2|TRBJ1-1
CASSEFDRGYPEAFF
TGTGCCAGCAGTGAATTCGACAGGGGCTACCCTGAAGCTTTCTTT
>TRBD2|few|TRBV11-2|TRBJ2-1
CASSLVGTSGGSYNEQFF
TGTGCCAGCAGCTTAGTCGGGACTAGCGGGGGATCCTACAATGAGCAGTTCTTC
>NA|NA|TRBV6-1|TRBJ1-5
CASSEWGPDGGQPQHF
TGTGCCAGCAGTGAATGGGGCCCCGACGGTGGTCAGCCCCAGCATTTT
>NA|NA|TRBV14|TRBJ2-7
CASSLVGAVNEQYF
TGTGCCAGCAGCCTGGTTGGGGCTGTCAACGAGCAGTACTTC
>NA|NA|TRBV5-1|TRBJ2-7
CASSLVPGGVYEQYF
TGCGCCAGCAGCTTGGTGCCAGGAGGGGTCTACGAGCAGTACTTC
>NA|NA|TRBV9|TRBJ2-7
CASSPEGVQTSSYEQYF
TGTGCCAGCAGCCCAGAGGGGGTACAGACTTCCTCCTACGAGCAGTACTTC
>NA|NA|TRBV27|TRBJ2-2
CASSLLGVNTGELFF
TGTGCCAGCAGTTTATTGGGGGTTAACACCGGGGAGCTGTTTTTT
>TRBD1|NA|TRBV19|TRBJ1-2
CASSITGGNYGYTF
TGTGCCAGTAGTATAACAGGGGGCAACTATGGCTACACCTTC
>TRBD1|NA|TRBV27|TRBJ1-3
CASSRQGSGNTIYF
TGTGCCAGCAGCCGACAGGGCTCTGGAAACACCATATATTTT
>NA|NA|TRBV28|TRBJ1-3
CASSYPEGTGNTIYF
TGTGCCAGCAGTTATCCCGAGGGAACGGGAAACACCATATATTTT
>NA|NA|TRBV15|TRBJ1-1
CATSSGLFARQNTEAFF
TGTGCCACCAGCAGTGGCCTTTTTGCGCGGCAGAACACTGAAGCTTTCTTT
>NA|NA|TRBV5-4|TRBJ2-3
CASSVAGGPVTDTQYF
TGTGCCAGCAGCGTGGCTGGGGGGCCTGTTACAGATACGCAGTATTTT
>NA|NA|TRBV13|TRBJ1-5
CASSAMNVQPQHF
TGTGCCAGCAGCGCAATGAACGTTCAGCCCCAGCATTTT
>NA|NA|TRBV9|TRBJ2-3
CASSVIGWDVDTQYF
TGTGCCAGCAGCGTGATCGGTTGGGACGTCGATACGCAGTATTTT
>NA|NA|TRBV4-3|TRBJ2-7
CASSQSRGKAYEQYF
TGCGCCAGCAGCCAATCTCGGGGAAAGGCCTACGAGCAGTACTTC
>NA|once|TRBV4-3|TRBJ2-1
CASSQVGTHPGNEQFF
TGCGCCAGCAGCCAAGTAGGCACCCACCCGGGCAATGAGCAGTTCTTC
>TRBD2|NA|TRBV5-1|TRBJ2-5
CASSSGLSSGGAGETQYF
TGCGCCAGTAGCAGCGGACTGAGTAGCGGGGGGGCCGGAGAGACCCAGTACTTC
>NA|few|TRBV27|TRBJ2-7
CASSSTYEQYF
TGTGCCAGCAGCTCAACCTACGAGCAGTACTTC
>NA|NA|TRBV11-2|TRBJ1-2
CASSPWDGESYYGYTF
TGTGCCAGCAGCCCTTGGGACGGGGAATCGTACTATGGCTACACCTTC
>TRBD2|NA|TRBV6-1|TRBJ2-5
CASSEVRPQTSRTSGGFAPETQYF
TGTGCCAGCAGTGAAGTTCGGCCCCAAACCTCGAGGACTAGCGGGGGGTTCGCGCCAGAGACCCAGTACTTC
>NA|NA|TRBV11-2|TRBJ2-1
CASSPMGGLGNEQFF
TGTGCCAGCAGCCCGATGGGGGGGCTCGGCAATGAGCAGTTCTTC
>NA|NA|TRBV4-1|TRBJ2-7
CASSQDGAGEQYF
TGCGCCAGCAGCCAAGACGGTGCGGGCGAGCAGTACTTC